This T cell receptor (beta chain) was captured by sequencing in a study of blood T cell repertoires in COVID-19. Clones were sequenced by immunoSEQ multiplex PCR, and TCRdb holds only the in-frame ones, with some missing. The sample includes thousands of clones, more than 80% of them seen just once. The CDR3 extends over 13 amino acids. V dropped 5 bases and J dropped 0 bases, with 7 bases sitting between them. Looked up from germline, CDR1 is SGHAT and CDR2 is FQNNGV. The TCR originated in a human donor in a cohort sampled during active COVID-19. The rearrangement links TRBV11-2 to TRBJ2-5; tentatively, D is TRBD2 (6 bases). The sequenced sample consisted of peripheral blood. For the CDR3, the DNA is TGTGCCAGCAGCCGGACTAACCAAGAGACCCAGTACTTC. Amino acid sequence: CASSRTNQETQYF.